This T cell receptor beta chain was sequenced in a study of tumor-infiltrating lymphocytes in primary liver carcinoma. Turning to the study itself: Regardless of tissue type, samples showed similar yields of roughly 3.65 to 8 million productive TCRbeta reads.

This clonotype was found many times. Constant-region priming of 500 to 550 ng total RNA yielded TCR beta cDNA. Three nested multiplex PCR rounds, a slightly modified ARM-PCR method, built the TCR beta libraries. Running around 10 cycles apiece, the first two PCR rounds relied on TRBV1-TRBV30 forward primers together with a C-beta reverse primer. TCRdb analysed the multiplex PCR reads with MiXCR anew, one entry per CDR3 protein. The sample has over 35,000 distinct CDR3 sequences, 73% seen once. For each extraction, RNA and DNA were obtained together from about 19-30 mg of unsorted bulk tissue. The CDR3 is 13 amino acids. Germline V gene lookup returns CDR1 MNHNS and CDR2 SASEGT. Trimming took off 2 bases at V and 5 bases at J, with 7 bases between the two ends.

The receptor comes from a middle-aged man with primary liver carcinoma and hepatitis B virus infection. The V gene is TRBV6-1, the J gene TRBJ1-5; D unresolved. Sequencing input: liver tumor tissue from sampling region 2. As to subset: tumor region T2, inferior pole. CDR3 DNA sequence: TGTGCCAGCAGTGAAATGAGCCATCAGCCCCAGCATTTT. Amino acid sequence: CASSEMSHQPQHF.